The 21 T cell receptor beta chains below were found in one sample sequenced in a study of T cell clones after liver transplantation. Assay used: immunoSEQ multiplex PCR; TCRdb lists only in-frame clones, some missing. The sample carries approximately 26,000 clones, 55% to 75% recorded once. The sequencing here drew on CD4+ T cells from blood, taken before liver transplant. Receptors were obtained from a human donor who received a liver transplant.

The chain couples TRBV7-2 to TRBJ2-5, with 11 bases fitting TRBD2. In germline, CDR1 is SGHTA, CDR2 FQGNSA. This CDR3 has 16 amino acids. V gave up 1 base and J gave up 4 bases; unmatched junction bases: 5. CDR3 nucleotide sequence: TGTGCCAGCAGCTTAGATAGCGGGAGGGCTGGAGAGACCCAGTACTTC. Translating it yields CASSLDSGRAGETQYF. Drawing the rest from reference TRBV7-2 and TRBJ2-5, the complete variable domain is GAGVSQSPSNKVTEKGKDVELRCDPISGHTALYWYRQSLGQGLEFLIYFQGNSAPDKSGLPSDRFSAERTGGSVSTLTIQRTQQEDSAVYLCASSLDSGRAGETQYFGPGTRLLVL.

The chain combines TRBV12-2 with TRBJ1-2; TRBD1 was called by the table and not checked on the DNA. TRBV12-2 is a pseudogene segment. The CDR3 has 16 residues. CDR3 DNA: TGTGCAAGTCGCTTAGCACGGACAGAGCCCCCCTATGGCTACACCTTC. Protein product: CASRLARTEPPYGYTF.

The rearrangement uses TRBV6-4 and TRBJ2-3; a possible D gene is TRBD2 (6 bases). This CDR3 has 15 residues. Germline lookup yields CDR1 MRHNA and CDR2 SNTAGT. V dropped 0 bases and J dropped 2 bases, with 9 bases sitting between them. CDR3 amino acids: CASSDSRGLTDTQYF. CDR3 coding DNA: TGTGCCAGCAGTGACTCGCGGGGACTCACAGATACGCAGTATTTT.

This clone was seen a single time. V is TRBV28 and J is TRBJ1-5; a possible D gene is TRBD1 (6 bases). V lost 6 bases, J lost 2 bases, and 17 bases lay in between. This CDR3 is 16 amino acids long. In germline, CDR1 is MDHEN, CDR2 SYDVKM. The CDR3 nucleotides read TGTGCCAGCAGCCTAACCCACAGGGTGGGCAATCAGCCCCAGCATTTT. It specifies CASSLTHRVGNQPQHF.

The chain combines TRBV18 with TRBJ2-7; D is possibly TRBD2 (5 bases). The CDR3 has 14 residues. The germline V gene encodes CDR1 KGHSH and CDR2 LQKENI. Trimming stripped 0 bases from V and 3 bases from J, with 9 bases between. Here the CDR3 reads CASSPPNGLYEQYF. The CDR3 DNA sequence: TGTGCCAGCTCACCACCGAACGGACTCTACGAGCAGTACTTC.

The chain recombines TRBV19 with TRBJ2-7, with D possibly TRBD1 on 6 matching bases. Trimming removed 7 bases from V and 3 bases from J, with 19 bases in between. The length of the CDR3 is 15 residues. CDR1 is LNHDA and CDR2 is SQIVND in the germline V gene (reference sequence). The CDR3 loop is CASTPDSSTVYEQYF. The CDR3 DNA reads as TGTGCCAGTACCCCGGACAGCTCTACGGTCTACGAGCAGTACTTC.

The genes are TRBV7-9 and TRBJ1-2; 10 bases fit TRBD1. There are 14 residues in the CDR3. V lost 4 bases to trimming and J lost 5 bases; unmatched junction nucleotides: 4. From germline, CDR1 is SEHNR and CDR2 FQNEAQ (reference sequence). Here the CDR3 DNA reads TGTGCCAGCAGCTCTGGGACAGGGGTTTATGGCTACACCTTC. It codes for CASSSGTGVYGYTF.

The genes are TRBV7-9 and TRBJ1-2; weak D call: TRBD1 (6 bases). The V end was cut by 6 bases, the J end by 1 base, with 15 bases between. The CDR3 is 15 amino acids. Per germline, CDR1 SEHNR and CDR2 FQNEAQ (reference sequence). CDR3: CASSRSGVDNYGYTF. The DNA for the CDR3 is TGTGCCAGCAGTCGCTCAGGGGTGGATAACTATGGCTACACCTTC.

The chain combines TRBV6-4 with TRBJ2-3, with 11 nucleotides matching TRBD1. In germline, CDR1 is MRHNA, CDR2 SNTAGT. The CDR3 extends over 14 amino acids. V shed 4 bases and J 4 bases; nucleotides not matched to a gene: 1. The CDR3 spells CASSGGQGADTQYF. In DNA form, the CDR3 reads TGTGCCAGCAGTGGGGGACAGGGGGCAGATACGCAGTATTTT.

This rearrangement joins TRBV28 to TRBJ2-1; 7 bases fit TRBD2. The CDR3 covers 16 residues. Germline assignment: CDR1 MDHEN and CDR2 SYDVKM. J was trimmed by 5 bases and V by 8 bases; bases with no gene match: 15. CDR3 nucleotides: TGTGCCAGCTCCTCCCCCGGGACTACCGTGGACAATGAGCAGTTCTTC. Translation gives CASSSPGTTVDNEQFF.

In this sample, this clone turned up a few times. The chain has TRBV5-1 and TRBJ1-3; D gene unclear. Per germline, CDR1 SGHRS and CDR2 YFSETQ. The CDR3 spans 14 residues. Trimming left V 0 bases short and J 4 bases short, with 8 bases between. The CDR3 loop reads CASSLAGTGNTIYF. CDR3 DNA: TGCGCCAGCAGCTTGGCTGGCACCGGAAACACCATATATTTT.

CDR3 nucleotide sequence: TGTGCCAGCAGCGAATATCAGGTCCCTGAAGCTTTCTTT. This translates into CASSEYQVPEAFF. The genes are TRBV7-2 and TRBJ1-1; D is uncertain. The CDR3 extends over 13 amino acids. From germline, CDR1 is SGHTA and CDR2 FQGNSA. The V end lost 5 bases, the J end lost 6 bases, and 13 bases lay between the germline ends.

The chain employs TRBV6-5 and TRBJ1-6; possible D gene TRBD1, 5 bases. Germline values: CDR1 MNHEY, CDR2 SVGAGI. CDR3 length: 15 residues. The V end was cut by 5 bases, the J end by 5 bases, with 13 bases between. The CDR3 here is CASSGGGWDNSPLHF. In DNA, the CDR3 is TGTGCCAGCAGTGGTGGGGGATGGGATAATTCACCCCTCCACTTT.

There are a few counts of this clone. The genes are TRBV7-2 and TRBJ2-7, with 12 bases that match TRBD1. The CDR3 totals 13 residues. Germline loops: CDR1 SGHTA, CDR2 FQGNSA. With 6 bases clipped from V and 12 bases from J, the junction kept 9 bases outside the gene matches. The CDR3 DNA reads TGTGCCAGCAGTTCGGGACAGGGGGCATGGACGTACTTC. This encodes CASSSGQGAWTYF.

This clone was seen only once. The chain joins TRBV2 to TRBJ2-2; weak D call: TRBD2 (5 bases). The V end was cut by 0 bases, the J end by 6 bases, with 8 bases between. There are 14 residues in the CDR3. Germline lookup yields CDR1 SNHLY and CDR2 FYNNEI. In DNA, the CDR3 is TGTGCCAGCAGTGAAGCGCTAGCTGCCGGGGAGCTGTTTTTT. This gives the protein CASSEALAAGELFF.

The chain couples TRBV19 to TRBJ1-3, with D possibly TRBD1 on 5 matching bases. The CDR3 totals 15 residues. Germline lookup yields CDR1 LNHDA and CDR2 SQIVND (reference sequence). The V gene lost 7 bases and the J gene lost 0 bases, with 13 bases spanning the gap. The CDR3 DNA is TGTGCCAGTACCCGCCAAGGGGCCTCTGGAAACACCATATATTTT. It encodes CASTRQGASGNTIYF.

The chain joins TRBV29-1 to TRBJ1-1, with D possibly being TRBD1 (6 bases). V lost 1 base and J lost 7, with 13 bases in between. CDR3 length: 13 residues. Germline V gives CDR1 SQVTM, CDR2 ANQGSEA. CDR3 sequence (DNA): TGCAGCGTTGAAGGTCAGGGGAGAGGTGAAGCTTTCTTT. This translates into CSVEGQGRGEAFF.

This clone showed up just a few times. The V gene is TRBV7-9, the J gene TRBJ1-2; D is undetermined. This CDR3 is built from 12 residues. V was trimmed by 1 base and J by 8 bases, leaving 8 bases between them. From germline, CDR1 is SEHNR and CDR2 FQNEAQ (reference sequence). CDR3: CASSLEAGGYTF. The DNA of the CDR3 is TGTGCCAGCAGCTTAGAAGCGGGCGGCTACACCTTC.

This clone was found a few times. The rearrangement joins TRBV13 to TRBJ2-1; no clear D gene. V was pared by 5 bases and J by 8 bases, with 19 bases between. This CDR3 contains 15 residues. Germline CDR1 reads PRHDT; CDR2 reads FYEKMQ (reference sequence). This CDR3 reads CASSIPGPPGYEQFF. The CDR3 region has the DNA TGTGCCAGCAGCATTCCGGGTCCCCCTGGCTATGAGCAGTTCTTC. Supplemented by reference TRBV13 and TRBJ2-1, the full variable domain reads AAGVIQSPRHLIKEKRETATLKCYPIPRHDTVYWYQQGPGQDPQFLISFYEKMQSDKGSIPDRFSAQQFSDYHSELNMSSLELGDSALYFCASSIPGPPGYEQFFGPGTRLTVL.

The chain uses TRBV5-1 and TRBJ1-5, with 11 bases that match TRBD1. The V and J ends lost 4 bases and 1 base, in that order; junction bases with no gene match: 4. The germline V gene has CDR1 SGHRS and CDR2 YFSETQ. The CDR3 length is 16 residues. The CDR3 bases are TGCGCCAGCAGCCCTGGGACAGGGGGGAGCAATCAGCCCCAGCATTTT. Translation gives CASSPGTGGSNQPQHF. Filled out from reference TRBV5-1 and TRBJ1-5, the complete variable domain reads KAGVTQTPRYLIKTRGQQVTLSCSPISGHRSVSWYQQTPGQGLQFLFEYFSETQRNKGNFPGRFSGRQFSNSRSEMNVSTLELGDSALYLCASSPGTGGSNQPQHFGDGTRLSIL.

V is TRBV5-1 and J is TRBJ1-2; 8 nucleotides agree with TRBD1. Germline assignment: CDR1 SGHRS and CDR2 YFSETQ. The V and J ends lost 7 bases and 3 bases, in that order; junction bases with no gene match: 8. The CDR3 is 14 residues long. The CDR3 DNA reads as TGCGCCAGCTCACAACAGGGGGACTACTATGGCTACACCTTC. This encodes CASSQQGDYYGYTF.